This TCR beta chain came from a study of OX40 agonist ivuxolimab in advanced cancers. Looking at the study overall: Ivuxolimab was a fully human IgG2 agonistic monoclonal antibody targeting the costimulatory receptor OX40 (CD134). Intravenous ivuxolimab was administered to patients every 2 weeks at six dose levels: 0.01, 0.1, 0.3, 1.5, 3 and 10 mg/kg. Of the 52 patients in dose escalation, about 20 had hepatocellular carcinoma, roughly 15 had melanoma, 9 had renal cell carcinoma and 9 had head and neck cancer. The dose-escalation cohort was roughly 80% male with a mean age of about 60 years, ranging from about 23 to 85. Prior anti-PD-1, anti-PD-L1 or anti-CTLA-4 therapy was permitted, and checkpoint inhibitors had been received by 40% to 50% of dose-escalation patients. Partial responses occurred in three dose-escalation patients, of whom one had hepatocellular carcinoma and two had cutaneous melanoma. The point of sequencing TCRbeta in the periphery was to test whether ivuxolimab changed TCR sequence diversity and drove clonal T-cell expansion. The monotherapy dose-escalation portion (N ≈ 52 patients) of the phase I ivuxolimab trial is reported in the paper.

The trial excluded patients who had a history of autoimmune disease or were on systemic immunosuppression. In every dose cohort, peripheral blood was drawn for TCR sequencing at baseline, cycle 4 day 1, and cycle 7 day 1. Samples were obtained from an open-label, multicenter, first-in-human phase I dose-escalation trial of ivuxolimab. Adults with locally advanced or metastatic head and neck squamous cell, hepatocellular, melanoma or renal cell carcinoma were enrolled in the trial. Before TCR sequencing, CD4+ T cells and CD8+ T cells from peripheral blood were sorted into separate populations. Here is what the overall study found, with its caveats: At doses of 0.1 to 3.0 mg/kg, clonal expansion of both CD4+ and CD8+ T cells in blood was seen between baseline and week 6. Partial responders in the 0.1-3.0 mg/kg groups had among the lowest normalized peripheral clonal expansion, especially among CD8+ T cells. After ivuxolimab, expanded clones were on average more numerous among CD8+ T cells than among CD4+ T cells. The antigen specificity of the clonally expanded peripheral T cells was not determined. Low levels of normalized T-cell clonal expansion were also shown by some nonresponding patients.

Genomic DNA was extracted from sorted cells for sequencing of the TCRbeta CDR3 region. The immunoSEQ Assay was used to sequence the TCRbeta CDR3 regions. TCRdb retrieved this table from immuneACCESS and kept in-frame rearrangements only. Not all clones are present; in checked studies, unresolved V genes account for under half, and no reason is known for the remainder. Counted in this sample were about 86,000 clones; less than 95% of them appeared once. The ten largest clonotypes hold around 8.7% of the sample. CDR1 and CDR2, looked up from the germline V gene, are SGHAT and FQNNGV. Reading from cysteine to phenylalanine, the CDR3 counts 16 amino acids. The retained sequence is limited to the CDR3, 48 bases, with the frame set at the first base. The junction shows trimming of 5 bases on V and 2 bases on J, and the gene matches do not reach 11 bases of it. Comment on this clone: Its antigen specificity is not known. No base quality information exists; no much larger clone differs at one position.

The sample was CD4+ or CD8+ T cells sorted from blood, taken in a trial of the OX40 agonist ivuxolimab. This clonotype was sampled from an adult with an advanced solid tumor such as melanoma, head and neck, liver or kidney cancer. Rearrangement joined TRBV11-2 to TRBJ2-7, and TRBD1 matches 8 of the central bases. The CDR3 protein is CASSPLPGQVPYEQYF. The sequenced DNA is TGTGCCAGCAGCCCTCTGCCGGGACAGGTTCCCTACGAGCAGTACTTC.